The T cell receptor (beta chain) under discussion was sequenced for a study of T-cell reconstitution after alpha-beta-depleted transplantation in children. Findings and caveats of the study: At the one-year point after transplant, T-cell counts and TCRbeta diversity were found to come mostly from T cells that had been newly produced. Day-60 TCRbeta diversity that was high in some patients was derived from surviving recipient T cells and thymic progenitors. Approximately two months post-transplant, alpha-beta T cells reportedly originated from several hundred expanded graft clones.

Per the germline V gene, CDR1 is SGHRS and CDR2 is YFSETQ. Trimming took 4 bases from V and 4 from J; bases not matched to a gene: 9. This CDR3 is built from 16 residues. The library targeted TCRbeta and was prepared with unique molecular identifiers. A single record per CDR3 protein comes from TCRdb applying MiXCR to the PCR reads. This sample has almost 600,000 distinct CDR3 sequences; around 27% occur once, and the top ten carry less than 40%. As regards this clonotype: Its antigen is not identified.

The sample consisted of PBMCs, taken before TCRalphabeta/CD19-depleted stem cell transplant. The sequence was collected from a boy in the first two years of life with Wiskott-Aldrich syndrome, due to receive a stem cell transplant. The chain employs TRBV5-1 and TRBJ2-1, with TRBD2 matching over 9 bases. CDR3 sequence: CASSNPLAGRYNEQFF. CDR3 bases: TGCGCCAGCAGCAACCCACTAGCGGGCAGGTACAATGAGCAGTTCTTC.